A selection of T cell receptor beta chains follows, all from one sample in a study of T-cell reconstitution after alpha-beta-depleted transplantation in children. TCRdb used MiXCR to reprocess the PCR reads, holding one entry per CDR3 protein. The sample contains fewer than 35,000 distinct CDR3 sequences, about 18% of which appear only once. This specimen was PBMCs, mostly from graft donor cells, taken 60 days after TCRalphabeta/CD19-depleted stem cell transplant. These receptors originate from a male patient between 2 and 15 years old who had a stem cell transplant for acute lymphoblastic leukemia, so the T cells may come from the graft donor. Each CDR3 is given with its conserved first and last residue. Each record gives: clone size, J gene, V gene, D gene, CDR3 DNA, CDR3 protein. A D gene is named only where the DNA matches it firmly. The listing skips clone size in some rows; elsewhere it reads once, few, many or a size class.

clone_size: many
j_call: TRBJ2-3
v_call: TRBV5-5
d_call: NA
cdr3_nt: TGTGCCAGCAGCTTAGGAGATACGCAGTATTTT
cdr3_aa: CASSLGDTQYF

clone_size: NA
j_call: TRBJ2-7
v_call: TRBV5-1
d_call: NA
cdr3_nt: TGCGCCAGCAGCTTGGCCGGAAGAGTCTCCTACGAGCAGTACTTC
cdr3_aa: CASSLAGRVSYEQYF

clone_size: NA
j_call: TRBJ1-2
v_call: TRBV20-1
d_call: TRBD1
cdr3_nt: TGCAGTGCTATTAACCCCGGGACAGGGACTTCCCTCTATGGCTACACCTTC
cdr3_aa: CSAINPGTGTSLYGYTF

clone_size: NA
j_call: TRBJ1-2
v_call: TRBV6-1
d_call: NA
cdr3_nt: TGTGCCAGCAGTGACCCGGTTGCAGTAATCTATGGCTACACCTTC
cdr3_aa: CASSDPVAVIYGYTF

clone_size: many
j_call: TRBJ2-1
v_call: TRBV5-1
d_call: TRBD2
cdr3_nt: TGCGCCAGCAGCCGTACCGGACTAGCGGGAGACTACAATGAGCAGTTCTTC
cdr3_aa: CASSRTGLAGDYNEQFF

clone_size: many
j_call: TRBJ2-7
v_call: TRBV4-2
d_call: TRBD2
cdr3_nt: TGTGCCAGCAGCCAAGATTTTGGGACTAGCGGAAGGGCCCCTAGTTCCTACTTC
cdr3_aa: CASSQDFGTSGRAPSSYF

clone_size: NA
j_call: TRBJ2-7
v_call: TRBV5-1
d_call: TRBD1
cdr3_nt: TGCGCCAGCAGCTTTGGGGACAGTTCCTACGAGCAGTACTTC
cdr3_aa: CASSFGDSSYEQYF

clone_size: few
j_call: TRBJ2-5
v_call: TRBV21-1
d_call: NA
cdr3_nt: TGTTACCGGGTCCAGCAAGAGACCCAGTACTTC
cdr3_aa: CYRVQQETQYF

clone_size: NA
j_call: TRBJ1-2
v_call: TRBV7-9
d_call: TRBD1
cdr3_nt: TGTGCCAGCTATGGGACAGCCTATGGCTACACCTTC
cdr3_aa: CASYGTAYGYTF

clone_size: NA
j_call: TRBJ2-1
v_call: TRBV11-2
d_call: NA
cdr3_nt: TGTGCCAGCACCCTCCGGCTAGACAATGAGCAGTTCTTC
cdr3_aa: CASTLRLDNEQFF

clone_size: NA
j_call: TRBJ1-3
v_call: TRBV4-3
d_call: NA
cdr3_nt: TGCGCCAGCAGCCAAGATTTTGGGGGGCGCTCTGGAAACACCATATATTTT
cdr3_aa: CASSQDFGGRSGNTIYF

clone_size: NA
j_call: TRBJ2-7
v_call: TRBV5-1
d_call: TRBD1
cdr3_nt: TGCGCCAGGAACCGGGACAGCTACGAGCAGTACTTC
cdr3_aa: CARNRDSYEQYF

clone_size: many
j_call: TRBJ2-1
v_call: TRBV5-5
d_call: NA
cdr3_nt: TGTGCCAGCAGCTTCCAGACCGGGACTGGCAATGAGCAGTTCTTC
cdr3_aa: CASSFQTGTGNEQFF

clone_size: many
j_call: TRBJ2-7
v_call: TRBV12-3/TRBV12-4
d_call: TRBD1
cdr3_nt: TGTGCCAGCACCATGTCCGGGACAGGGCGCGAGCAGTACTTC
cdr3_aa: CASTMSGTGREQYF

clone_size: many
j_call: TRBJ2-7
v_call: TRBV4-3
d_call: TRBD1
cdr3_nt: TGCGCCAGCAGCCAAGATGTCACAGGGGGCACCTACGAGCAGTACTTC
cdr3_aa: CASSQDVTGGTYEQYF

clone_size: many
j_call: TRBJ1-1
v_call: TRBV2
d_call: TRBD1
cdr3_nt: TGTGCCAGCAGTGACACGGGACAGAAGAACACTGAAGCTTTCTTT
cdr3_aa: CASSDTGQKNTEAFF

clone_size: many
j_call: TRBJ1-6
v_call: TRBV25-1
d_call: TRBD1
cdr3_nt: TGTGCCAGCAGTTGGGACAGGGATGGCTCACCCCTCCACTTT
cdr3_aa: CASSWDRDGSPLHF

clone_size: NA
j_call: TRBJ1-1
v_call: TRBV12-3/TRBV12-4
d_call: NA
cdr3_nt: TGTGCCAGCAAACTTTGGGATACTGAAGCTTTCTTT
cdr3_aa: CASKLWDTEAFF

clone_size: many
j_call: TRBJ1-5
v_call: TRBV7-9
d_call: TRBD1
cdr3_nt: TGTGCCAGCAGCTTAGCTAGACGTGGCAGGGGGGATCAGCCCCAGCATTTT
cdr3_aa: CASSLARRGRGDQPQHF

clone_size: NA
j_call: TRBJ2-5
v_call: TRBV5-4
d_call: NA
cdr3_nt: TGTGCCAGCAGCCGTGGGACATTGGGGGCCGAAGAGACCCAGTACTTC
cdr3_aa: CASSRGTLGAEETQYF

clone_size: NA
j_call: TRBJ2-5
v_call: TRBV7-9
d_call: NA
cdr3_nt: TGTGCCAGCAGTCAACAGGGTGCCGGTGAGACCCAGTACTTC
cdr3_aa: CASSQQGAGETQYF

clone_size: medium-sized
j_call: TRBJ2-1
v_call: TRBV7-6
d_call: TRBD2
cdr3_nt: TGTGCCAGCAGCTTGACTAGCGGGGTGTCCTACAATGAGCAGTTCTTC
cdr3_aa: CASSLTSGVSYNEQFF

clone_size: many
j_call: TRBJ2-5
v_call: TRBV28
d_call: NA
cdr3_nt: TGTGCCAGCAGTTCGGCAGGGTACGGTTTAGCGATGAAGACCCAGTACTTC
cdr3_aa: CASSSAGYGLAMKTQYF

clone_size: few
j_call: TRBJ2-5
v_call: TRBV7-9
d_call: NA
cdr3_nt: TGTGCCAGCAGCTTATCCTCAGGACTAAGCCAAGAGACCCAGTACTTC
cdr3_aa: CASSLSSGLSQETQYF

clone_size: few
j_call: TRBJ1-2
v_call: TRBV28
d_call: NA
cdr3_nt: TGTGCCAGCAGTACTGTCGAGAGAGGCTACACCTTC
cdr3_aa: CASSTVERGYTF

clone_size: many
j_call: TRBJ2-5
v_call: TRBV3-1
d_call: TRBD2
cdr3_nt: TGTGCCAGCAGCCAAGATGGGGGGGGAGAGACCCAGTACTTC
cdr3_aa: CASSQDGGGETQYF

clone_size: NA
j_call: TRBJ2-1
v_call: TRBV12-5
d_call: NA
cdr3_nt: TGTGCTAGCGGGGCGGGAAGTGATGAGCAGTTCTTC
cdr3_aa: CASGAGSDEQFF

clone_size: NA
j_call: TRBJ1-3
v_call: TRBV7-2
d_call: NA
cdr3_nt: TGTGCCAGCAGCTTAGGTGGAGGAAACACCATATATTTT
cdr3_aa: CASSLGGGNTIYF

clone_size: NA
j_call: TRBJ2-2
v_call: TRBV28
d_call: NA
cdr3_nt: TGTGCCAGCAGTTCAGGGGCTGGGTTATCCCAAACCCGGGAGCTGTTTTTT
cdr3_aa: CASSSGAGLSQTRELFF

clone_size: many
j_call: TRBJ2-3
v_call: TRBV15
d_call: NA
cdr3_nt: TGTGCCACCAGCAGAGATCTGGGGGAATCCACAGATACGCAGTATTTT
cdr3_aa: CATSRDLGESTDTQYF

clone_size: NA
j_call: TRBJ1-1
v_call: TRBV12-3/TRBV12-4
d_call: NA
cdr3_nt: TGTGCCAGCAGGATTACGGACAGAGGGATTTCCATAAACACTGAAGCTTTCTTT
cdr3_aa: CASRITDRGISINTEAFF

clone_size: few
j_call: TRBJ2-5
v_call: TRBV18
d_call: NA
cdr3_nt: TGTGCCAGCTCACCCACCCCCGATGAAGAGACCCAGTACTTC
cdr3_aa: CASSPTPDEETQYF

clone_size: many
j_call: TRBJ1-1
v_call: TRBV12-3/TRBV12-4
d_call: NA
cdr3_nt: TGTGCCAGCAGTCTATCGGCAGGGTACACTGAAGCTTTCTTT
cdr3_aa: CASSLSAGYTEAFF

clone_size: NA
j_call: TRBJ2-1
v_call: TRBV30
d_call: NA
cdr3_nt: TGTGCCTGGAAGGGCTACAATGAGCAGTTCTTC
cdr3_aa: CAWKGYNEQFF

clone_size: many
j_call: TRBJ2-3
v_call: TRBV13
d_call: TRBD2
cdr3_nt: TGTGCCAGCAGCTTATACAAGCGACTAGCGGGGGCCGCCAGCACAGATACGCAGTATTTT
cdr3_aa: CASSLYKRLAGAASTDTQYF